The source of this TCR beta chain is a study of vaccination and CD4 T cells after COVID-19. Turning to this clonotype: The antigen remains undetermined.

The sample's treatment: roughly 10-day PBMC culture with coronavirus spike peptide pools or control peptides (ViraFEST assay). TCR sequencing followed the expansion of antigen-specific T cells with peptide pools in ViraFEST. Study conclusions and caveats: A median of approximately 90% of reactive clones, in convalescent patients, became evident only post-vaccination.

The assay that was used to sequence DNA from cultured CD4+ T cells was the Oncomine TCR Beta short-read assay. Genomic DNA was taken out of cultured CD4+ T cells by extraction. MiXCR, run by TCRdb on the PCR reads, gives a single entry per CDR3 protein. The sample has about 11,000 distinct CDR3 sequences; roughly 45% are singletons. V gave up 5 bases and J gave up 2 bases; unmatched junction bases: 7. This CDR3 contains 14 residues. CDR1 SGHDT and CDR2 YYEEEE come from the germline V gene. The material sequenced was CD4+ T cells from blood, cultured in vitro. The V gene is TRBV5-6, the J gene TRBJ2-7; 7 positions agree with TRBD1. The sequence was collected from a human donor who had recovered from COVID-19. The CDR3 loop is CASRATGNPYEQYF. CDR3 DNA sequence: TGTGCCAGCAGAGCGACAGGGAACCCCTACGAGCAGTACTTC.